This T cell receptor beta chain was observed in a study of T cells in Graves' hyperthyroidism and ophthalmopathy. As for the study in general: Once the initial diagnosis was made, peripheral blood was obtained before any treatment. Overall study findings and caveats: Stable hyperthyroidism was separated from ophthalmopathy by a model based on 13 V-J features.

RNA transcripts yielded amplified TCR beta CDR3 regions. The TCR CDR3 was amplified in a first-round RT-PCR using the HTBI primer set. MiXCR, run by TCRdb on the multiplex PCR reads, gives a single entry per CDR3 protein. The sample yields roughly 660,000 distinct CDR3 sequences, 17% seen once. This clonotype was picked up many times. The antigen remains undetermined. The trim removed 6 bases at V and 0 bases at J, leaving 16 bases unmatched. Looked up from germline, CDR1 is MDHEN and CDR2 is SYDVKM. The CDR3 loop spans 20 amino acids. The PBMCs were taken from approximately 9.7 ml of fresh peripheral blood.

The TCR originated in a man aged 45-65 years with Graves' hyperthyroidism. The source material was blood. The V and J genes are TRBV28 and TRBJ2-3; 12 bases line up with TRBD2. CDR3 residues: CASSLPPLRTSGASTDTQYF. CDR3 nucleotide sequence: TGTGCCAGCAGCCTACCGCCACTCAGGACTAGCGGGGCTAGCACAGATACGCAGTATTTT.